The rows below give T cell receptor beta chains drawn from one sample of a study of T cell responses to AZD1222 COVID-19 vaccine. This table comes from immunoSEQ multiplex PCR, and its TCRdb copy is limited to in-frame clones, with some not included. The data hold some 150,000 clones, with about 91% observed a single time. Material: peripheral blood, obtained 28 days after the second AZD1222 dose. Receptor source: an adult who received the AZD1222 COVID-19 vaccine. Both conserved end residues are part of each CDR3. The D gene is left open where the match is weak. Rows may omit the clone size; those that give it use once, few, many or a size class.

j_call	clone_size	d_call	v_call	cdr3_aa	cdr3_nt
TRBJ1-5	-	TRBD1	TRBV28	CASKMGQVNQPQHF	TGTGCCAGCAAAATGGGACAGGTCAATCAGCCCCAGCATTTT
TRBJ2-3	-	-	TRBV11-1	CASSKSGGATDTQYF	TGTGCCAGCAGTAAATCGGGCGGGGCCACAGATACGCAGTATTTT
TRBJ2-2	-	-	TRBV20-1	CSASQSRKNTGELFF	TGCAGTGCTAGTCAGTCCCGAAAGAACACCGGGGAGCTGTTTTTT
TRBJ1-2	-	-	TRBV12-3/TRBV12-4	CASSFDSSRGYTF	TGTGCCAGCAGTTTTGACAGTTCGAGGGGCTACACCTTC
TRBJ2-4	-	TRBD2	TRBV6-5	CASRGGAVGNIQYF	TGTGCCAGCAGGGGAGGGGCGGTAGGGAACATTCAGTACTTC
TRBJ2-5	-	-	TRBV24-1	CATSDWDVDQETQYF	TGTGCCACCAGTGACTGGGACGTCGACCAAGAGACCCAGTACTTC
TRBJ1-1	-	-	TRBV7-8	CASSPEVGPDTEAFF	TGTGCCAGCAGCCCAGAGGTCGGCCCGGACACTGAAGCTTTCTTT
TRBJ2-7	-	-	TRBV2	CASSGQERPYEQYF	TGTGCCAGCAGTGGACAGGAACGCCCCTACGAGCAGTACTTC
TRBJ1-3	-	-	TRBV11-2	CASSSHSGRSGNTIYF	TGTGCCAGCAGCTCACACAGCGGTCGCTCTGGAAACACCATATATTTT
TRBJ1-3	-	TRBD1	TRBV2	CASSQQGQASGNTIYF	TGTGCCAGCAGCCAACAGGGACAGGCTAGTGGAAACACCATATATTTT
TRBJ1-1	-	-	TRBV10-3	CAISEGVEAFF	TGTGCCATCAGTGAGGGGGTTGAAGCTTTCTTT
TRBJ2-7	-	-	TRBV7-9	CASSPWWKGGYYEQYF	TGTGCCAGCAGCCCCTGGTGGAAGGGGGGCTATTACGAGCAGTACTTC
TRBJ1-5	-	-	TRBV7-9	CASSLAVGGGSNQPQHF	TGTGCCAGCAGCTTAGCGGTGGGGGGTGGAAGCAATCAGCCCCAGCATTTT
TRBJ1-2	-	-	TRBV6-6	CASSPNREAGGYTF	TGTGCCAGCAGTCCAAACAGGGAAGCGGGTGGCTACACCTTC
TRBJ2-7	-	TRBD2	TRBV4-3	CASSQDRPSGSYEQYF	TGCGCCAGCAGCCAAGATCGGCCTAGCGGTTCCTACGAGCAGTACTTC
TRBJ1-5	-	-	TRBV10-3	CAITEQGDQPQHF	TGTGCCATCACAGAACAGGGCGATCAGCCCCAGCATTTT
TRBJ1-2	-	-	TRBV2	CASSALGYTF	TGTGCCAGCAGTGCTCTTGGCTACACCTTC
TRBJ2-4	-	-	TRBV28	CASSFQDIQYF	TGTGCCAGCAGTTTTCAGGACATTCAGTACTTC
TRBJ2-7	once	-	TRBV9	CASSVEADPTYEQYF	TGTGCCAGCAGCGTAGAGGCGGACCCTACCTACGAGCAGTACTTC
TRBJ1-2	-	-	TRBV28	CASAATGRLYGYTF	TGTGCCAGCGCCGCGACGGGCAGATTATATGGCTACACCTTC
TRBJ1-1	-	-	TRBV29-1	CSVEGTFMNTEAFF	TGCAGCGTTGAGGGTACATTTATGAACACTGAAGCTTTCTTT
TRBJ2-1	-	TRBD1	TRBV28	CASSLSDRGHHLF	TGTGCCAGCAGTTTGTCCGACAGGGGGCATCATCTCTTC
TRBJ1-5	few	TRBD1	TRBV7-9	CASSTDRGQPQHF	TGTGCCAGCAGCACGGACAGGGGACAGCCCCAGCATTTT
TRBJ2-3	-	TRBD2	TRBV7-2	CASQSGLAADTQYF	TGTGCCAGCCAGTCCGGACTAGCGGCAGATACGCAGTATTTT
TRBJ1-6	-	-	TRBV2	CASIGQYNSPLHF	TGTGCCAGCATAGGACAGTATAATTCACCCCTCCACTTT
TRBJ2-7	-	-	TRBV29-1	CSVEWWERPYEQYF	TGCAGCGTTGAATGGTGGGAGAGGCCCTACGAGCAGTACTTC
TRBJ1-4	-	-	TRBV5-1	CASSLGRTNEKLFF	TGCGCCAGCAGCTTGGGGCGGACTAATGAAAAACTGTTTTTT
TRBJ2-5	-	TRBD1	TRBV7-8	CASSYAGTAETQYF	TGTGCCAGCAGCTATGCCGGGACAGCAGAGACCCAGTACTTC
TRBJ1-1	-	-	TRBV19	CASSTTENTEAFF	TGTGCCAGTAGTACGACAGAGAACACTGAAGCTTTCTTT
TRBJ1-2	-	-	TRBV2	CASSERSVVDYTF	TGTGCCAGCAGTGAACGGTCAGTCGTCGACTACACCTTC
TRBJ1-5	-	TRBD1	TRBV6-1	CASSDLQGGPNQPQHF	TGTGCCAGCAGTGACCTACAGGGGGGGCCCAATCAGCCCCAGCATTTT
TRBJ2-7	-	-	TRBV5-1	CASSYTPSEGQYF	TGCGCCAGCAGTTATACCCCCTCCGAGGGGCAGTACTTC
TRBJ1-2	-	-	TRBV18	CASSLDTTGYTF	TGTGCCAGCTCACTGGACACTACTGGCTACACCTTC
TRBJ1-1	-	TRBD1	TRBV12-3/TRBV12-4	CASSPQGAWVF	TGTGCCAGCAGCCCGCAGGGGGCTTGGGTCTTT
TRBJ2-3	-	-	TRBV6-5	CASRGSGSRRPTQYF	TGTGCCAGCAGAGGTAGCGGATCCCGACGCCCTACGCAGTATTTT
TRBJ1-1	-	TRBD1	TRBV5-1	CASSRQGNTEAFF	TGCGCCAGCAGTCGACAGGGGAACACTGAAGCTTTCTTT
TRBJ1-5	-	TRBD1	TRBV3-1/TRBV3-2	CASSRQGDRNQPQHF	TGTGCCAGCAGCCGCCAGGGGGACAGGAATCAGCCCCAGCATTTT
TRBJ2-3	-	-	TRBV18	CASSPEADTQYF	TGTGCCAGCTCACCAGAGGCAGATACGCAGTATTTT
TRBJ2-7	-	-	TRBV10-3	CAISESVSGRAYEQYF	TGTGCCATCAGTGAGTCGGTCTCGGGCAGGGCCTACGAGCAGTACTTC
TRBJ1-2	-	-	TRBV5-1	CASSLEAGVTHGYTF	TGCGCCAGCAGCTTGGAGGCAGGGGTCACCCATGGCTACACCTTC
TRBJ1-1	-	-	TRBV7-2	CASSLGRYTEAFF	TGTGCCAGCAGCTTAGGGCGATACACTGAAGCTTTCTTT
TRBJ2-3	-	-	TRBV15	CATSRYTDTQYF	TGTGCCACCAGCCGCTACACAGATACGCAGTATTTT
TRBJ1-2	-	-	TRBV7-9	CASSLAENYGYTF	TGTGCCAGCAGCTTAGCAGAGAACTATGGCTACACCTTC
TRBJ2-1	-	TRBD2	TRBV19	CASTIRGRGGEQFF	TGTGCCAGTACCATTCGAGGGAGGGGAGGGGAGCAGTTCTTC
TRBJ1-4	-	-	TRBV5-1	CASSSVGAGDEKLFF	TGCGCCAGCAGCTCGGTTGGGGCAGGGGATGAAAAACTGTTTTTT
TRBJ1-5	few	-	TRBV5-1	CASSFEGDQPQHF	TGCGCCAGCAGCTTTGAGGGGGATCAGCCCCAGCATTTT
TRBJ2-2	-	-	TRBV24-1	CATSAGTTGELFF	TGTGCCACCAGTGCGGGGACAACCGGGGAGCTGTTTTTT
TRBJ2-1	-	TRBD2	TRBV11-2	CASSLDQLAGYNEQFF	TGTGCCAGCAGCTTAGATCAGTTAGCGGGATACAATGAGCAGTTCTTC
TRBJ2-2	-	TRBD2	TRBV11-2	CASSLAGTSGRAKFF	TGTGCCAGCAGCTTAGCGGGGACTAGCGGGAGAGCCAAGTTTTTT
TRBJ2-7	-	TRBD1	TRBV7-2	CASSPRDRAYEQYF	TGTGCCAGCAGCCCTAGGGACAGGGCCTACGAGCAGTACTTC
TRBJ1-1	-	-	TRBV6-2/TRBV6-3	CASSYFGEALNTEAFF	TGTGCCAGCAGTTACTTTGGGGAGGCCCTGAACACTGAAGCTTTCTTT
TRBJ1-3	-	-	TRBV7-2	CASSLALTSGNTIYF	TGTGCCAGCAGCTTAGCGCTTACCTCTGGAAACACCATATATTTT
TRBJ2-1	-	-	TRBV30	CAWRPREGASYNEQFF	TGTGCCTGGAGGCCAAGGGAGGGGGCTTCCTACAATGAGCAGTTCTTC
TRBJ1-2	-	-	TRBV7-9	CATELSMAGYTF	TGTGCCACCGAACTTTCTATGGCCGGCTACACCTTC
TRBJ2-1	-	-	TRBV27	CASSRYPGNEQFF	TGTGCCAGCAGTCGTTATCCGGGGAATGAGCAGTTCTTC